These 17 T cell receptor beta chains came from one sample sequenced in a study of shared clonotypes between healthy human individuals. This table comes from immunoSEQ multiplex PCR, and its TCRdb copy is limited to in-frame clones, with some not included. The sample shows around 1 million clones, around 80% of them seen only once. Sample: memory CD4+ T cells sorted from blood. Indicated subset: CD45RA-negative fraction. Receptor source: a man between 18 and 35 years old in good health.

With regard to this clone: The identical CDR3 is also encoded by other nucleotide sequences in the sample. The chain links TRBV11-2 to TRBJ2-2; D is unresolved. V lost 1 base and J lost 5, with 5 bases in between. In germline, CDR1 is SGHAT, CDR2 FQNNGV. This CDR3 region has 13 residues. The CDR3 is CASSLAGTGELFF. CDR3 DNA sequence: TGTGCCAGCAGCTTAGCGGGTACCGGGGAGCTGTTTTTT.

The CDR3 region is CASIPTRKGEKLFF. CDR3 in DNA: TGTGCCAGCATCCCGACCCGGAAGGGGGAAAAACTGTTTTTT. The rearrangement joins TRBV6-1 to TRBJ1-4; D is possibly TRBD1 (5 bases). V dropped 7 bases and J dropped 8 bases, with 17 bases sitting between them. Germline CDR1 reads MNHNS; CDR2 reads SASEGT. The CDR3 contains 14 residues.

This clone was recorded once. This chain uses TRBV11-2 with TRBJ2-5; the match to TRBD1 covers 8 bases. CDR3 size: 13 residues. V shed 4 bases and J 9 bases; nucleotides not matched to a gene: 7. Germline V lookup: CDR1 SGHAT, CDR2 FQNNGV. The CDR3 nucleotides read TGTGCCAGCAGCTCGGACAGGGTCGAGGCCCAGTACTTC. Protein product: CASSSDRVEAQYF. Drawing the rest from reference TRBV11-2 and TRBJ2-5, the complete variable domain is EAGVAQSPRYKIIEKRQSVAFWCNPISGHATLYWYQQILGQGPKLLIQFQNNGVVDDSQLPKDRFSAERLKGVDSTLKIQPAKLEDSAVYLCASSSDRVEAQYFGPGTRLLVL.

This rearrangement joins TRBV2 to TRBJ2-3, with 13 bases lining up with TRBD2. This CDR3 spans 15 amino acids. Germline V gene sequence: CDR1 SNHLY, CDR2 FYNNEI. V lost 6 bases and J lost 4; bases outside the gene matches: 4. CDR3 residues: CASRALAGGPDTQYF. Here the CDR3 DNA reads TGTGCCAGCAGAGCACTAGCGGGGGGGCCAGATACGCAGTATTTT.

The chain has TRBV5-1 and TRBJ2-3; 9 bases match TRBD1. Trimming took 3 bases from V and 3 from J; bases not matched to a gene: 8. The CDR3 sequence is 16 residues long. From germline, CDR1 is SGHRS and CDR2 YFSETQ. CDR3 protein: CASSSTTGTGTDTQYF. The CDR3 DNA reads as TGCGCCAGCAGCTCAACAACCGGGACAGGGACAGATACGCAGTATTTT.

This clone has ten or more counts. The chain combines TRBV25-1 with TRBJ2-7; D call uncertain. The CDR3 is made up of 13 amino acids. Trimming shortened V by 2 bases and J by 3 bases, and 8 bases separated the two germline ends. Looked up from germline, CDR1 is MGHDK and CDR2 is SYGVNS. The CDR3, as DNA: TGTGCCAGCAGTGAAGGCAGTAACTACGAGCAGTACTTC. It translates to CASSEGSNYEQYF.

As for this clone: The sample has other DNA sequences that encode this CDR3 too. This chain connects TRBV30 to TRBJ1-5, with D unresolved. The CDR3 extends over 13 amino acids. V lost 3 bases and J lost 0, with 6 bases in between. Germline V CDR1 and CDR2: GTSNPN, SVGIG (reference sequence). This CDR3 is CAWSVDSNQPQHF. CDR3 DNA: TGTGCCTGGAGCGTAGATAGCAATCAGCCCCAGCATTTT.

V gene TRBV7-2 combines with J gene TRBJ1-6, with D possibly TRBD1 on 5 matching bases. V lost 4 bases and J lost 10, with 17 bases in between. The germline CDR1 and CDR2 sequences are SGHTA and FQGNSA. CDR3 length: 15 amino acids. CDR3 nucleotide sequence: TGTGCCAGCAGCTCCAGGCCGGGGGGGGAATCACCCCTCCACTTT. Protein: CASSSRPGGESPLHF.

This chain connects TRBV30 to TRBJ2-2; D is tentatively TRBD1 or TRBD2 (6 bases each). This CDR3 comprises 15 residues. The V end was cut by 0 bases, the J end by 2 bases, with 10 bases between. Germline CDR1 GTSNPN, CDR2 SVGIG (reference sequence). The CDR3 loop is CAWSVSGANTGELFF. As DNA, the CDR3 is TGTGCCTGGAGTGTATCGGGGGCCAACACCGGGGAGCTGTTTTTT.

The V and J genes are TRBV23-1 and TRBJ1-5, with D uncertain. TRBV23-1 falls under the ORF class, with uncertain function. The CDR3 runs to 8 residues. Trimming took off 6 bases at V and 15 bases at J, with 6 bases between the two ends. CDR3 DNA sequence: TGCGCCAGCAGCCCCTTGCATTTT. Its translation: CASSPLHF.

This clone was counted once. The chain employs TRBV19 and TRBJ2-7; 8 bases line up with TRBD1. The J segment lost 2 bases and the V segment lost 3 bases, leaving 6 bases of the junction unmatched. Per the germline V gene, CDR1 is LNHDA and CDR2 is SQIVND (reference sequence). The CDR3 covers 15 residues. This CDR3 is CASSMQPGGPYEQYF. CDR3 bases: TGTGCCAGTAGTATGCAGCCAGGGGGCCCCTACGAGCAGTACTTC.

This clone occurred many times. In the same sample, other DNA sequences code for this CDR3. The chain recombines TRBV11-2 with TRBJ1-5, with D uncertain. CDR1 is SGHAT, CDR2 FQNNGV, per germline. This CDR3 has 13 residues. Trimming shortened V by 2 bases and J by 3 bases, and 5 bases separated the two germline ends. The CDR3 DNA reads TGTGCCAGCAGCTTAAGGAACAATCAGCCCCAGCATTTT. It codes for CASSLRNNQPQHF.

The V gene is TRBV25-1, the J gene TRBJ1-1; D is possibly TRBD1 (5 bases). Between the trimmed V and J ends, which lost 7 bases and 2 bases, there was a span of 11 bases. Germline V CDR1 and CDR2: MGHDK, SYGVNS. This CDR3 has 13 residues. CDR3 residues: CASTRDINTEAFF. CDR3 bases: TGTGCCAGCACCAGGGATATTAACACTGAAGCTTTCTTT.

This clone has a single count. J is TRBJ2-1 and V is TRBV15; 7 bases align to TRBD2. V lost 3 bases and J lost 6; bases outside the gene matches: 14. In germline, CDR1 is LNHNV, CDR2 YYDKDF (reference sequence). This CDR3 has 17 amino acids. CDR3 loop: CATSRGEVVAGSNEQFF. In DNA form, the CDR3 reads TGTGCCACCAGCAGGGGAGAGGTGGTAGCGGGCAGCAATGAGCAGTTCTTC. The variable domain in full, with the rest retrieved from reference TRBV15 and TRBJ2-1, is DAMVIQNPRYQVTQFGKPVTLSCSQTLNHNVMYWYQQKSSQAPKLLFHYYDKDFNNEADTPDNFQSRRPNTSFCFLDIRSPGLGDTAMYLCATSRGEVVAGSNEQFFGPGTRLTVL.

The DNA for the CDR3 is TGCAGCGTTGAAGTCCTAGCGGGATCAGATACGCAGTATTTT. Its protein is CSVEVLAGSDTQYF. The chain recombines TRBV29-1 with TRBJ2-3; TRBD2 matches 9 bases. With V trimmed by 1 base and J by 4 bases, 3 bases remained unmatched. The CDR3 consists of 14 residues. Germline V lookup: CDR1 SQVTM, CDR2 ANQGSEA.

This clone was seen many times. The chain carries TRBV7-9 and TRBJ2-7; 8 nucleotides line up with TRBD2. The CDR3 extends over 15 amino acids. After removal of 6 bases from V and 0 bases from J, the junction contained 7 bases not matched to a gene. Germline V CDR1 and CDR2: SEHNR, FQNEAQ (reference sequence). The chain's CDR3 is CASSFTGTSSYEQYF. In DNA form, the CDR3 reads TGTGCCAGCAGTTTTACCGGGACTAGCTCCTACGAGCAGTACTTC.

The chain links TRBV2 to TRBJ2-7; 7 nucleotides match TRBD2. CDR1 is SNHLY and CDR2 is FYNNEI in the germline V gene. V lost 5 bases to trimming and J lost 0 bases; unmatched junction nucleotides: 4. This CDR3 has 14 residues. The chain's CDR3 is CASSLAGNSYEQYF. The CDR3 DNA follows: TGTGCCAGCAGTTTAGCGGGCAACTCCTACGAGCAGTACTTC. Full variable domain (outside the CDR3, taken from reference TRBV2 and TRBJ2-7): EPEVTQTPSHQVTQMGQEVILRCVPISNHLYFYWYRQILGQKVEFLVSFYNNEISEKSEIFDDQFSVERPDGSNFTLKIRSTKLEDSAMYFCASSLAGNSYEQYFGPGTRLTVT.